Listed below are T cell receptor beta chains from one sample, sequenced in a study of T cell clonotyping in hematopoietic cell transplantation. The method was immunoSEQ multiplex PCR; TCRdb's version includes in-frame clones alone and lacks a portion of them. The sample has approximately 9,000 clones, more than 85% seen once; the top ten hold around a quarter. The source was peripheral blood mononuclear cells, collected before stem cell transplant. The receptors were gathered from a woman in her sixties or seventies with acute myeloid leukemia. Some clones in this sample may be carry-over from other donors' samples. CDR3s include the opening cysteine and the closing phenylalanine or tryptophan. Clone size is stated in some rows and not others, as once, few, many or a class when expanded.

cdr3_aa,j_call,cdr3_length,v_call,clone_size
CASSEGAANYGYTF,TRBJ1-2,14,TRBV2,NA
CASSQDPGSSGYYNEQFF,TRBJ2-1,18,TRBV4-3,NA
CAISGPGTRGDGYTF,TRBJ1-2,15,TRBV10-3,NA
CASSRRLGAATEAFF,TRBJ1-1,15,TRBV5-6,NA
CSVELRDREVYEQYF,TRBJ2-7,15,TRBV29-1,NA
CASRERQPYGYTF,TRBJ1-2,13,TRBV19,NA
CASRAHRGFGNSPLHF,TRBJ1-6,16,TRBV25-1,NA
CASSFSGRGYNEQFF,TRBJ2-1,15,TRBV27,NA
CASSQGQGPNEKLFF,TRBJ1-4,15,TRBV4-3,NA
CASSLPGDSIEQYF,TRBJ2-7,14,TRBV14,NA
CASSMGRTQDEQFF,TRBJ2-1,14,TRBV19,NA
CASSLGGVRGEWELFF,TRBJ2-2,16,TRBV7-8,NA
CASRGTANTGELFF,TRBJ2-2,14,TRBV27,once
CASSQLYGTAKFILAKNIQYF,TRBJ2-4,21,TRBV4-1,NA
CASSLGGWQETQYF,TRBJ2-5,14,TRBV7-8,NA
CASTPGTSGYNEQFF,TRBJ2-1,15,TRBV6-6,NA
CASYGTDTQYF,TRBJ2-3,11,TRBV2,NA
CASSATDTYEQYF,TRBJ2-7,13,TRBV25-1,NA
CSVEEETQYF,TRBJ2-5,10,TRBV29-1,few
CASSEGSGSTDTQYF,TRBJ2-3,15,TRBV6-4,NA
CASSFPLNRPPDHTGELFF,TRBJ2-2,19,TRBV5-1,NA
CASSLWGVTYEQYF,TRBJ2-7,14,TRBV28,few
CASSWGQGLNTEAFF,TRBJ1-1,15,TRBV5-6,NA
CASSSSGYYGYTF,TRBJ1-2,13,TRBV6-5,NA
CASSPPEAFF,TRBJ1-1,10,TRBV7-9,NA
CASSLVPGELFF,TRBJ2-2,12,TRBV5-1,NA
CASSFHRAGANVLTF,TRBJ2-6,15,TRBV28,NA
CASSPTETGELFF,TRBJ2-2,13,TRBV11-2,once